A single sample gave rise to the 10 T cell receptor beta chains below, sequenced in a study of CD8+CD57+ T cells in acquired aplastic anemia. The use of genomic DNA as template underpinned the TCR beta VDJ and CDR3 profiling. TCRdb ran MiXCR on the reads and lists one entry per CDR3 protein. The sample lists roughly 290,000 distinct CDR3 sequences, roughly 59% occurring once. Patients chosen for sequencing had shown CD8+CD57+ cell expansion by flow cytometry. Sample: sorted CD4+, CD8+, or CD8+CD57+ T cells (not recorded which) from PBMCs. The receptors shown here come from a human donor with aplastic anemia.

This sequence joins TRBV19 and TRBJ2-3; D gene uncertain. V was shortened by 1 base and J by 15 bases, with 20 bases between the two germline ends. This CDR3 contains 14 residues. Germline V CDR1 and CDR2: LNHDA, SQIVND (reference sequence). CDR3 in DNA: TGTGCCAGTAGTATAGGTGGGCCCCCCCCCCCCCCCTATTTT. It specifies CASSIGGPPPPPYF.

This clonotype was detected ten times or more. The rearrangement joins TRBV12-3 or TRBV12-4 to TRBJ1-5; 10 bases match TRBD1. CDR3 size: 19 residues. The V and J ends lost 3 bases and 1 base, in that order; junction bases with no gene match: 12. The CDR3 bases are TGTGCCAGCAGTTTGTCGGGGACAGGGGACCTGTGGAGCAATCAGCCCCAGCATTTT. Protein: CASSLSGTGDLWSNQPQHF.

The sample holds many counts of this clonotype. The chain couples TRBV7-8 to TRBJ1-1, with a tentative D call TRBD1 (5 bases). Looked up from germline, CDR1 is SGHVS and CDR2 is FQNEAQ. V was pared by 3 bases and J by 1 base, with 12 bases between. The CDR3 consists of 15 residues. The CDR3 loop reads CASSFPRGTNTEAFF. CDR3 DNA sequence: TGTGCCAGCAGCTTCCCGCGCGGGACGAACACTGAAGCTTTCTTT.

About this clonotype itself: The junction and the germline gene differ at one end; a read error may be behind it. This chain connects TRBV24-1 to TRBJ1-5; D might be TRBD1 (5 bases). Germline CDR1 and CDR2: KGHDR and SFDVKD. This CDR3 contains 13 residues. CDR3 amino acids: CASSLTVGQPQHF. The CDR3 region has the DNA TGTGCCAGCAGTTTGACAGTTGGGCAGCCCCAGCATTTT.

This clonotype was counted ten times or more. The V and J genes are TRBV19 and TRBJ1-1; D unresolved. Germline V gives CDR1 LNHDA, CDR2 SQIVND (reference sequence). V dropped 6 bases and J dropped 0 bases, with 8 bases sitting between them. The CDR3 contains 13 residues. CDR3 in DNA: TGTGCCAGTAGGAGGCAGGTGAACACTGAAGCTTTCTTT. As protein: CASRRQVNTEAFF.

The V and J genes are TRBV5-6 and TRBJ2-2, with TRBD1 matching 7 bases. The CDR3 spans 14 residues. With 5 bases clipped from V and 6 bases from J, the junction kept 7 bases outside the gene matches. Germline V gives CDR1 SGHDT, CDR2 YYEEEE. In DNA form, the CDR3 reads TGTGCCAGCAGTACGAGGGGGCATGCCGGGGAGCTGTTTTTT. Amino acids: CASSTRGHAGELFF.

The chain uses TRBV20-1 and TRBJ2-2; D gene uncertain. This CDR3 spans 11 amino acids. The germline V and J ends were trimmed by 1 base and 6 bases, with 3 bases remaining between them. Germline CDR1 and CDR2: DFQATT and SNEGSKA (reference sequence). CDR3 DNA sequence: TGCAGTGCTAGAGTCCCCGGGGAGCTGTTTTTT. Encoded protein: CSARVPGELFF.

This clonotype occurred a few times. The chain has TRBV2 and TRBJ2-1; unclear D gene. V lost 4 bases to trimming and J lost 0 bases, with 19 bases between them. This CDR3 is 18 amino acids long. CDR1 is SNHLY, CDR2 FYNNEI, per germline. The chain's CDR3 is CASSGLPRLPSSYNEQFF. The CDR3 nucleotides are TGTGCCAGCAGTGGCCTGCCGCGACTTCCGAGCTCCTACAATGAGCAGTTCTTC.

This clonotype was seen at least ten times. In DNA form, the CDR3 reads TGTGCCAGCAGCGCACCGGGACAGGGGGCTGGAAACACCATATATTTT. The encoded protein is CASSAPGQGAGNTIYF. The rearrangement joins TRBV5-4 to TRBJ1-3; 11 nucleotides line up with TRBD1. The CDR3 sequence is 16 residues long. V gave up 4 bases and J gave up 2 bases; unmatched junction bases: 5. Germline values: CDR1 SGHNT, CDR2 YYREEE (reference sequence).

Comments on this clonotype: Compared with germline, one end of the junction differs, possibly owing to a read error. The J gene is TRBJ2-3, the V gene TRBV5-1, with a possible D match to TRBD2 (7 bases). The germline V gene encodes CDR1 SGHRS and CDR2 YFSETQ. The CDR3 is 16 amino acids. The CDR3: CASSVDLGGGTDTQYF. Written as DNA, the CDR3 is TGTGCCAGCAGCGTAGATTTAGGGGGAGGGACAGATACGCAGTATTTT.